Shown below are 7 T cell receptor beta chains from a single sample sequenced in a study of T cells in Graves' hyperthyroidism and ophthalmopathy. Amplification targeted TCR beta CDR3 regions from RNA transcripts. HTBI primers were used for first-round RT-PCR of the TCR CDR3. TCRdb ran MiXCR on the multiplex PCR reads and lists one entry per CDR3 protein. The sample includes 310,000 or so distinct CDR3 sequences, about a sixth seen only once; the top ten take over 45%. The source material was blood. The receptor set was obtained from a woman aged 55-69 years with Graves' ophthalmopathy.

This clonotype was recorded many times. The chain joins TRBV4-3 to TRBJ2-5, with 8 bases that match TRBD2. The CDR3 sequence is 16 residues long. Losses at the gene ends were 0 bases for V and 2 bases for J; bases not matched to a gene: 5. CDR1 LGHNA and CDR2 YSLEER come from the germline V gene. Written as DNA, the CDR3 is TGCGCCAGCAGCCAAGAACCGACGGGGGGGCAAGAGACCCAGTACTTC. Its translation: CASSQEPTGGQETQYF.

This clonotype was observed a few times. The chain has TRBV29-1 and TRBJ2-5, with D possibly matching TRBD2 (6 bases). Trimming stripped 4 bases from V and 1 base from J, with 10 bases between. The germline CDR1 and CDR2 sequences are SQVTM and ANQGSEA. The CDR3 has 13 residues. This chain's CDR3 is CSVGRDGQETQYF. In DNA form, the CDR3 reads TGCAGCGTTGGGCGGGACGGCCAAGAGACCCAGTACTTC.

Many counts were recorded for this clonotype. The V gene is TRBV12-3 or TRBV12-4, the J gene TRBJ1-1, with D possibly being TRBD1 (6 bases). V lost 8 bases and J lost 10, with 23 bases in between. The CDR3 totals 14 residues. CDR3 loop: CASGSVGGLWGAFF. Written as DNA, the CDR3 is TGTGCCAGCGGATCAGTCGGGGGGCTGTGGGGAGCTTTCTTT.

At least ten counts were recorded for this clonotype. This chain joins TRBV11-2 and TRBJ1-1, with D unresolved. The germline V gene has CDR1 SGHAT and CDR2 FQNNGV. V was shortened by 5 bases and J by 6 bases, with 16 bases between the two germline ends. CDR3 length: 14 amino acids. The CDR3 DNA reads TGTGCCAGCAGCAGCGCCTGGGTGGTCCCTGAAGCTTTCTTT. Translating gives CASSSAWVVPEAFF.

J is TRBJ2-2 and V is TRBV29-1; a weak D match, TRBD2 (6 bases). The CDR3 is 12 amino acids. In germline, CDR1 is SQVTM, CDR2 ANQGSEA. The V gene lost 6 bases and the J gene lost 6 bases, with 11 bases spanning the gap. The CDR3 region has the DNA TGCAGCGTAGGAGGAGGGCCCGGGGAGCTGTTTTTT. Translation: CSVGGGPGELFF.

This clonotype was seen a handful of times. J is TRBJ1-5 and V is TRBV7-2; D gene uncertain. V lost 5 bases and J lost 6, with 11 bases in between. The CDR3 is 13 residues long. The germline gives CDR1 SGHTA, CDR2 FQGNSA. The CDR3 sequence: CASSERSGQPQHF. The CDR3 bases are TGTGCCAGCAGCGAACGCTCAGGTCAGCCCCAGCATTTT.

V gene TRBV5-5 combines with J gene TRBJ2-3; 9 bases align to TRBD1. J was trimmed by 5 bases and V by 3 bases; bases with no gene match: 10. The CDR3 covers 16 residues. CDR1 is SGHKS, CDR2 YYEKEE, per germline (reference sequence). This CDR3 is CASSWGSTGGIDTQYF. DNA for the CDR3: TGTGCCAGCAGCTGGGGGTCGACAGGGGGAATAGATACGCAGTATTTT.